Below are 5 T cell receptor beta chains sequenced from a single sample in a study of T cell changes during pregnancy in multiple sclerosis. Libraries were prepared by immunoSEQ multiplex PCR; TCRdb keeps only in-frame clonotypes and omits some of them. Of fewer than 65,000 clones in the sample, 91% are singletons; the top ten hold about 10%. The input for sequencing was CD8+ T cells from peripheral blood mononuclear cells, taken after pregnancy. The receptors originated from a female donor with multiple sclerosis, enrolled in a pregnancy study.

The rearrangement joins TRBV6-9 to TRBJ1-5, with 10 bases identical to TRBD1. CDR1 is MNHGY and CDR2 is SVAAGI in the germline V gene. J lost 4 bases, V lost 7 bases, and 10 bases had no gene match. The CDR3 has 16 residues. The CDR3, as DNA: TGTGCCAGCAACCGGGGGACAGGGGCTTCTAATCAGCCCCAGCATTTT. Translated: CASNRGTGASNQPQHF.

This chain uses TRBV7-8 with TRBJ2-1; weak D call: TRBD2 (7 bases). Trimming pared 5 bases from V and 7 bases from J, leaving 21 bases between. Germline assignment: CDR1 SGHVS and CDR2 FQNEAQ. This CDR3 is built from 16 residues. The DNA for the CDR3 is TGTGCCAGCAGCAAAGGCGGGGGCATGAGGCTAAATGAGCAGTTCTTC. It specifies CASSKGGGMRLNEQFF. The whole variable domain, filled in from reference TRBV7-8 and TRBJ2-1, reads GAGVSQSPRYKVAKRGQDVALRCDPISGHVSLFWYQQALGQGPEFLTYFQNEAQLDKSGLPSDRFFAERPEGSVSTLKIQRTQQEDSAVYLCASSKGGGMRLNEQFFGPGTRLTVL.

The V and J genes are TRBV5-6 and TRBJ2-3, with 9 bases lining up with TRBD2. Germline values: CDR1 SGHDT, CDR2 YYEEEE. The ends lost 4 bases at V and 5 bases at J; junction bases unmatched: 14. The CDR3 is made up of 17 amino acids. DNA of the CDR3: TGTGCCAGCAGCCATTACCTATTAGCGGGGGATGGAGATACGCAGTATTTT. This translates into CASSHYLLAGDGDTQYF.

This chain uses TRBV9 with TRBJ1-6; TRBD1 matches 7 bases. The junction had 10 bases not matched to a gene; V was cut back by 4 bases and J by 0 bases. CDR1 is SGDLS, CDR2 YYNGEE, per germline. The CDR3 contains 18 residues. Here the CDR3 reads CASSSVKDRSSYNSPLHF. CDR3 DNA: TGTGCCAGCAGCTCGGTGAAGGACAGGAGCTCCTATAATTCACCCCTCCACTTT.

The chain has TRBV7-2 and TRBJ2-5, with TRBD2 matching 8 bases. With V trimmed by 1 base and J by 4 bases, 5 bases remained unmatched. The CDR3 loop spans 15 amino acids. Germline V gives CDR1 SGHTA, CDR2 FQGNSA. This CDR3 reads CASSLGVTSAETQYF. The CDR3 DNA follows: TGTGCCAGCAGCTTAGGGGTGACTAGCGCAGAGACCCAGTACTTC.